This T cell receptor beta chain was retrieved from a study of CD8 T cells in Susac syndrome. Germline CDR1 is SQVTM and CDR2 is ANQGSEA. This CDR3 has 13 amino acids. The V gene end was trimmed by 5 bases and the J gene end by 4 bases; junction bases not matched to a gene: 4. Random hexamers were used to reverse transcribe an amount of about 0.45 to 1 ug RNA. The CDR3 of TCR beta was amplified by immunoSEQ multiplex PCR across 54 Vbeta and 13 Jbeta. TCRdb independently ran MiXCR on the immunoSEQ multiplex PCR reads; one entry per CDR3 protein. This table has about 130,000 distinct CDR3 sequences, about 95% appearing once.

Sequencing was done on a sample of CD4+ T cells from PBMCs. This clonotype originated in a human donor with multiple sclerosis. The chain has TRBV29-1 and TRBJ1-5; TRBD1 matches at 8 bases. CDR3 amino acids: CSVRDRINQPQHF. The DNA of the CDR3 is TGCAGCGTTCGGGACAGGATAAATCAGCCCCAGCATTTT.